The 20 T cell receptor beta chains listed next were all sequenced from one sample in a study of blood T cell repertoires in COVID-19. Here immunoSEQ multiplex PCR was the method, and the copy in TCRdb shows in-frame clones only, minus some. The data contain 320,000 or so clones, approximately 88% of them singletons. The sample taken for sequencing was PBMCs or T cells enriched from blood (not recorded which). The receptors shown here come from a man younger than 40 who had recovered from COVID-19.

The rearrangement joins TRBV2 to TRBJ1-6, with TRBD1 as a possible D gene (6 bases). This CDR3 contains 13 residues. Per the germline V gene, CDR1 is SNHLY and CDR2 is FYNNEI. Trimming stripped 6 bases from V and 7 bases from J, with 10 bases between. DNA for the CDR3: TGTGCCAGCAGGATCCAGGGGAATTCACCCCTCCACTTT. The encoded protein is CASRIQGNSPLHF.

The rearrangement links TRBV2 to TRBJ2-2; TRBD1 matches 9 bases. V was clipped by 4 bases and J by 7 bases; unmatched bases: 4. Per germline, CDR1 SNHLY and CDR2 FYNNEI. The CDR3 covers 14 residues. CDR3 in amino acids: CASSAGQGNGELFF. The CDR3 DNA sequence: TGTGCCAGCAGTGCTGGACAGGGGAACGGGGAGCTGTTTTTT.

J is TRBJ2-7 and V is TRBV28; TRBD1 agrees at 11 bases. CDR1 MDHEN and CDR2 SYDVKM come from the germline V gene. V lost 6 bases to trimming and J lost 3 bases; unmatched junction nucleotides: 7. The CDR3 is made up of 15 amino acids. The CDR3 nucleotides are TGTGCCAGCAGCCCGGTGGGGACAGGGGGCTACGAGCAGTACTTC. Translated: CASSPVGTGGYEQYF.

CDR3 amino acids: CASSSRTTDRTGYTF. The DNA of the CDR3 is TGTGCCAGCAGCTCCCGAACAACTGACCGGACAGGCTACACCTTC. This chain connects TRBV7-9 to TRBJ1-2; TRBD1 might be the D (5 bases). The CDR3 loop spans 15 amino acids. V shed 4 bases and J shed 8 bases, with 20 bases lying between them. The germline CDR1 and CDR2 sequences are SEHNR and FQNEAQ (reference sequence).

In this sample, this clone turned up once. This chain uses TRBV5-1 with TRBJ2-7; 10 bases fit TRBD1. The CDR3 spans 14 residues. CDR1 and CDR2 (germline): SGHRS, YFSETQ. Trimming at V came to 0 bases and at J to 6 bases, leaving 3 bases not matched to a gene. The CDR3 DNA is TGCGCCAGCAGCTTGGCGGGACAGGGGTTCGAGCAGTACTTC. The encoded protein is CASSLAGQGFEQYF. The full variable domain, in which reference TRBV5-1 and TRBJ2-7 provide the parts outside the CDR3, is KAGVTQTPRYLIKTRGQQVTLSCSPISGHRSVSWYQQTPGQGLQFLFEYFSETQRNKGNFPGRFSGRQFSNSRSEMNVSTLELGDSALYLCASSLAGQGFEQYFGPGTRLTVT.

The chain combines TRBV5-3 with TRBJ2-7; 10 positions match TRBD2. TRBV5-3 belongs to the ORF category, with a function that is uncertain. J lost 6 bases, V lost 1 base, and 13 bases had no gene match. The CDR3 totals 17 residues. CDR3 DNA sequence: TGTGCCAGAAGCTTGTGGTCAGCGCTAGCGGGGGCCTCCGAGCAGTACTTC. Translation gives CARSLWSALAGASEQYF.

The rearrangement joins TRBV6-5 to TRBJ1-2; the D gene is possibly TRBD1 (5 bases). Trimming cost V 7 bases and J 2 bases, with 8 bases left between them. CDR1 and CDR2 (germline): MNHEY, SVGAGI. The CDR3 sequence is 12 residues long. The CDR3 bases are TGTGCCAGCAAGAAGGGGAACTATGGCTACACCTTC. This sequence encodes CASKKGNYGYTF.

This chain links TRBV30 with TRBJ1-6; tentatively, D is TRBD1 (5 bases). The V gene's germline CDR1 is GTSNPN and CDR2 SVGIG (reference sequence). The CDR3 is 15 residues long. The ends were cut back, 3 bases at V and 0 bases at J, with 9 bases in the middle. CDR3: CAWRDTSSYNSPLHF. For the CDR3, the DNA is TGTGCCTGGAGGGACACGAGCTCCTATAATTCACCCCTCCACTTT.

Concerning this clone itself: Other DNA sequences from this sample encode an identical CDR3 as well. The chain is built from TRBV5-1 and TRBJ1-4; TRBD1 might be the D (6 bases). Germline values: CDR1 SGHRS, CDR2 YFSETQ. This CDR3 has 15 residues. V was cut by 0 bases and J by 3 bases, with 9 bases left in between. In nucleotides, the CDR3 is TGCGCCAGCAGCTTGGAAGCAGGGGCTAATGAAAAACTGTTTTTT. Translation gives CASSLEAGANEKLFF.

This clone appeared once. V and J are TRBV2 and TRBJ1-6; no reliable D call. Germline V gene data show CDR1 as SNHLY and CDR2 as FYNNEI. Trimming removed 11 bases at V and 0 bases at J, with 14 bases between. This CDR3 is built from 15 residues. The CDR3 loop is CASASWSSYNSPLHF. The CDR3 DNA reads TGTGCCTCAGCCTCCTGGAGCTCCTATAATTCACCCCTCCACTTT. Full variable domain (remainder filled in from reference TRBV2 and TRBJ1-6): EPEVTQTPSHQVTQMGQEVILRCVPISNHLYFYWYRQILGQKVEFLVSFYNNEISEKSEIFDDQFSVERPDGSNFTLKIRSTKLEDSAMYFCASASWSSYNSPLHFGNGTRLTVT.

The V call is TRBV18, the J call TRBJ1-2; D is unclear. CDR1 is KGHSH and CDR2 is LQKENI in the germline V gene. The CDR3 consists of 16 residues. V was cut by 2 bases and J by 0 bases, with 13 bases left in between. CDR3 sequence reads: CASSPVRERANYGYTF. As DNA, the CDR3 is TGTGCCAGCTCACCAGTGAGGGAGCGGGCTAACTATGGCTACACCTTC.

The rearrangement uses TRBV5-1 and TRBJ1-1; TRBD1 matches 7 bases. The CDR3 runs to 14 residues. V shed 5 bases and J 1 base; nucleotides not matched to a gene: 5. CDR1 SGHRS and CDR2 YFSETQ come from the germline V gene. The CDR3 region has the DNA TGCGCCAGCAGGAGGAGACAGGGGAACACTGAAGCTTTCTTT. It yields the protein CASRRRQGNTEAFF.

The V call is TRBV4-1, the J call TRBJ2-3; the D gene is possibly TRBD2 (6 bases). The germline CDR1 and CDR2 sequences are MGHRA and YSYEKL. The CDR3 is 16 residues long. Between the trimmed V and J ends, which lost 4 bases and 0 bases, there was a span of 14 bases. This chain's CDR3 is CASSRGESQSTDTQYF. In nucleotides, the CDR3 is TGCGCCAGCAGCCGGGGGGAGAGCCAAAGCACAGATACGCAGTATTTT.

This rearrangement joins TRBV2 to TRBJ2-7; D might be TRBD2 (7 bases). The CDR3 loop spans 14 amino acids. Germline CDR1 reads SNHLY; CDR2 reads FYNNEI. V shed 5 bases and J shed 4 bases, with 15 bases lying between them. CDR3 sequence reads: CASSIDRGAYEQYF. CDR3 nucleotide sequence: TGTGCCAGCAGTATAGACCGGGGGGCGTACGAGCAGTACTTC.

V gene TRBV28 combines with J gene TRBJ1-2, with D perhaps matching TRBD1 (5 bases). This CDR3 spans 15 amino acids. V lost 3 bases to trimming and J lost 4 bases, with 15 bases between them. Germline values: CDR1 MDHEN, CDR2 SYDVKM. CDR3 sequence reads: CASSFRGLAAYGYTF. The CDR3 DNA is TGTGCCAGCAGTTTCCGGGGGTTGGCCGCCTATGGCTACACCTTC.

This clone came up a few times. The rearrangement joins TRBV15 to TRBJ1-6; 9 nucleotides match TRBD1. V shed 3 bases and J 7 bases; nucleotides not matched to a gene: 4. There are 15 residues in the CDR3. Germline V gives CDR1 LNHNV, CDR2 YYDKDF (reference sequence). CDR3 amino acids: CATSRIGTGNSPLHF. In DNA form, the CDR3 reads TGTGCCACCAGCAGGATCGGGACAGGGAATTCACCCCTCCACTTT. Based on the CDR3 plus reference TRBV15 and TRBJ1-6, the full variable domain is DAMVIQNPRYQVTQFGKPVTLSCSQTLNHNVMYWYQQKSSQAPKLLFHYYDKDFNNEADTPDNFQSRRPNTSFCFLDIRSPGLGDTAMYLCATSRIGTGNSPLHFGNGTRLTVT.

The chain combines TRBV28 with TRBJ1-1; D is perhaps TRBD1 (6 bases). CDR3 length: 14 residues. V was cut by 5 bases and J by 5 bases, with 15 bases left in between. CDR1 and CDR2 (germline): MDHEN, SYDVKM. Here the CDR3 DNA reads TGTGCCAGCAGTATATTACAGGGAAATACTGAAGCTTTCTTT. As protein: CASSILQGNTEAFF.

The CDR3 DNA follows: TGTGCCAGCAGCCAAGCTCCGGGAAGGACCTACGAGCAGTACTTC. It codes for CASSQAPGRTYEQYF. The chain has TRBV4-2 and TRBJ2-7, with D possibly matching TRBD2 (5 bases). V was pared by 1 base and J by 2 bases, with 12 bases between. Germline lookup yields CDR1 LGHNA and CDR2 YNFKEQ. This CDR3 contains 15 residues.

The V call is TRBV5-1, the J call TRBJ1-6, with 7 bases identical to TRBD1. Germline values: CDR1 SGHRS, CDR2 YFSETQ. This CDR3 is built from 15 residues. V gave up 1 base and J gave up 10 bases; unmatched junction bases: 8. CDR3: CASSLRQGGDSPLHF. The CDR3 nucleotides read TGCGCCAGCAGCTTGAGGCAGGGGGGAGACTCACCCCTCCACTTT.

The chain carries TRBV6-5 and TRBJ1-2; 8 bases align to TRBD1. This CDR3 contains 15 residues. CDR1 is MNHEY, CDR2 SVGAGI, per germline. The ends lost 6 bases at V and 5 bases at J; junction bases unmatched: 11. CDR3 sequence: CASSNQGAVGYGYTF. The CDR3 nucleotides read TGTGCCAGCAGCAACCAGGGGGCAGTGGGGTATGGCTACACCTTC.